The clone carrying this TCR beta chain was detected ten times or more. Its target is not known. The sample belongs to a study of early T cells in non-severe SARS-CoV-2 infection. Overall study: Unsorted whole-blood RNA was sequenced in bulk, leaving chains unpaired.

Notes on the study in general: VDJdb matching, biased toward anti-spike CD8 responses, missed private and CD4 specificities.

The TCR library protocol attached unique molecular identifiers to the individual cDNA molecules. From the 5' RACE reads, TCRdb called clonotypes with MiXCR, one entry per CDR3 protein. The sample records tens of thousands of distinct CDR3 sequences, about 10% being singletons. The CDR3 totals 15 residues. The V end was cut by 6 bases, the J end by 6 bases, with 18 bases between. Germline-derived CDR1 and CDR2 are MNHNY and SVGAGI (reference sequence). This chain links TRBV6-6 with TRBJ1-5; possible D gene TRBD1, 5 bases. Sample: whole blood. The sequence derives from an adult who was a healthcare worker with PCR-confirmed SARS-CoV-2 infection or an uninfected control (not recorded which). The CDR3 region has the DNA TGTGCCAGCAGCCGTTCGTGGGGGGAAGGTCAGCCCCAGCATTTT. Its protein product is CASSRSWGEGQPQHF.